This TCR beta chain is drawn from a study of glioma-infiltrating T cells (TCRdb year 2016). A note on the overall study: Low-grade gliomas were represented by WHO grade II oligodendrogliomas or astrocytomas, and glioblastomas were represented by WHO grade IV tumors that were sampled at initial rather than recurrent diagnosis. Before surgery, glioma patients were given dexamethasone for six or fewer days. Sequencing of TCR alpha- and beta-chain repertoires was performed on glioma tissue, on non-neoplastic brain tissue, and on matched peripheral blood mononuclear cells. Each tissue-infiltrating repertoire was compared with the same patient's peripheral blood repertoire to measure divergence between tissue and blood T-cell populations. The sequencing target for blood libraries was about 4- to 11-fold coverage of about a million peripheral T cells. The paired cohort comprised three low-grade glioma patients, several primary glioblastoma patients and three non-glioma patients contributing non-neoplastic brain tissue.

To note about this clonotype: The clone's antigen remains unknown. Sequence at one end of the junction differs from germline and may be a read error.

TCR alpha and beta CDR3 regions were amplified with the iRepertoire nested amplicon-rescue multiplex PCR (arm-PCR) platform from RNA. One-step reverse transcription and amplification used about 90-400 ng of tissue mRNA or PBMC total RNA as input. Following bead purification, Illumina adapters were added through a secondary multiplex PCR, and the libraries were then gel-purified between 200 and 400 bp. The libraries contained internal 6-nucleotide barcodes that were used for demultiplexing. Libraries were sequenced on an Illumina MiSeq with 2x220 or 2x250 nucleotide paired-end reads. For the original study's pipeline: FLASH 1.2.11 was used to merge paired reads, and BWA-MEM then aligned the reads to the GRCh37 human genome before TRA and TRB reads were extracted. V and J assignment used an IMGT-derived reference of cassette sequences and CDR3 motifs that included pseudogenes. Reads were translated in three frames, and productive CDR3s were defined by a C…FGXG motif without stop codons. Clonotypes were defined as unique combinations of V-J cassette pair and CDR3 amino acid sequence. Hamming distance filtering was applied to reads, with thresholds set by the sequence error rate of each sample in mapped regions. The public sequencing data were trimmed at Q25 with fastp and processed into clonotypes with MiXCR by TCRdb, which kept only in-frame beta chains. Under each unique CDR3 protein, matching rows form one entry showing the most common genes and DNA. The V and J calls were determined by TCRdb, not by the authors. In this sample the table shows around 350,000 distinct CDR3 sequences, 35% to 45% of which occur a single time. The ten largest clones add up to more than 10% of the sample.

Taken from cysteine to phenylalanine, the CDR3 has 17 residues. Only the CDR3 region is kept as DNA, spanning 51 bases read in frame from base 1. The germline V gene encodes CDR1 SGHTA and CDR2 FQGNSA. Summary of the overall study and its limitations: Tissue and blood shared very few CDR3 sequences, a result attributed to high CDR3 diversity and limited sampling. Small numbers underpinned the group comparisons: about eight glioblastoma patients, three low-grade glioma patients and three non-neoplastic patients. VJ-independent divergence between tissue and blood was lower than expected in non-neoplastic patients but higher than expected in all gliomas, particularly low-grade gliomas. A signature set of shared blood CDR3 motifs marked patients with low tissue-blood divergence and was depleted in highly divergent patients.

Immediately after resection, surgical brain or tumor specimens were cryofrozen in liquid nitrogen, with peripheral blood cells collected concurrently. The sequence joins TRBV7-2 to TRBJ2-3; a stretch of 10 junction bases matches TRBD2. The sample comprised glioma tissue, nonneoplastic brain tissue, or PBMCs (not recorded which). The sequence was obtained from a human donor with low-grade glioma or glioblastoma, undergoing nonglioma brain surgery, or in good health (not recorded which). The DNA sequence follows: TGTGCCAGCAGCCCAGGCAGCGGGAGGGCCTGGGGAGATACGGAGTATTTT. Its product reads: CASSPGSGRAWGDTEYF.